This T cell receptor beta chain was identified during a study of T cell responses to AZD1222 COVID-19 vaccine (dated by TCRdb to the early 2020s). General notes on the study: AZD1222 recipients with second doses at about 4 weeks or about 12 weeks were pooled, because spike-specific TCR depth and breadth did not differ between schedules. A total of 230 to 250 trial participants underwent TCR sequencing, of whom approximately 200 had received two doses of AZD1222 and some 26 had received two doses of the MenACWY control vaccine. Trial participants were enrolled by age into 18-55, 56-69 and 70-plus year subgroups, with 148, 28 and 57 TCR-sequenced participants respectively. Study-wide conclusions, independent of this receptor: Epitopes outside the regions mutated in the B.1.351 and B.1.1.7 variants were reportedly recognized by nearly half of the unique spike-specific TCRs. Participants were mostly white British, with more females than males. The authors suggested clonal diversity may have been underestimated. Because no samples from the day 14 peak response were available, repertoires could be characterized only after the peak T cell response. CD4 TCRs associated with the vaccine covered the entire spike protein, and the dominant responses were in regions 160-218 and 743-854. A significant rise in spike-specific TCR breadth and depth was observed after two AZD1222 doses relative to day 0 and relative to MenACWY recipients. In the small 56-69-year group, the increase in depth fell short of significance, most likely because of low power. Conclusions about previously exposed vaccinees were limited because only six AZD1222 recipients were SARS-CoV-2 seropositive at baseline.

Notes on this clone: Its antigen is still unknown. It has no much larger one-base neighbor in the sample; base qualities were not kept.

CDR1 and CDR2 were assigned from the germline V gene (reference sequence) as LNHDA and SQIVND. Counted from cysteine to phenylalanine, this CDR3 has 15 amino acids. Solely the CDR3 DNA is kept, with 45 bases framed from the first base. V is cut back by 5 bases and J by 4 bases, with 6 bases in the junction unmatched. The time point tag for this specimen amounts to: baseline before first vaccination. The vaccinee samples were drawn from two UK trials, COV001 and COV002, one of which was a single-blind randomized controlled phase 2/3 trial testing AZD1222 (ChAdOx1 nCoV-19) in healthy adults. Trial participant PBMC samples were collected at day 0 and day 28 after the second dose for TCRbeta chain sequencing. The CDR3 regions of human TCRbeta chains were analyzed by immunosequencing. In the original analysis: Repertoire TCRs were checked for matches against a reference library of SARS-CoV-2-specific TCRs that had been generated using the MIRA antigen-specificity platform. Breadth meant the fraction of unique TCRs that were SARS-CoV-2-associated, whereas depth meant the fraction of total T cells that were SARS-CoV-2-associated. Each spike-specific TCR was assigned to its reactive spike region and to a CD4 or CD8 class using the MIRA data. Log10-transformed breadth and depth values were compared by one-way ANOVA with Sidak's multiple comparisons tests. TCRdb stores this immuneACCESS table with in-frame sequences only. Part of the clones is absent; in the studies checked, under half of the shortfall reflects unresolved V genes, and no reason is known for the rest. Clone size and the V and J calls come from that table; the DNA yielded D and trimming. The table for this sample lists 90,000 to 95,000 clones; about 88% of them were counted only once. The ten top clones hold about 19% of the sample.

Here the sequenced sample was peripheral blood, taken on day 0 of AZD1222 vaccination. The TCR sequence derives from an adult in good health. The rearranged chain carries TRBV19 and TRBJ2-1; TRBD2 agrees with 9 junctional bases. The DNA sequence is TGTGCCAGTAGTTCAGCGGGGGGCCCTTACAATGAGCAGTTCTTC. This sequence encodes CASSSAGGPYNEQFF.